This TCR beta chain appears in the sequencing data of a study of T cell responses to AZD1222 COVID-19 vaccine. Study-level information: Pooled together were second doses at about 4 or about 12 weeks.

The CDR3 spans 14 residues. V shed 0 bases and J shed 6 bases, with 11 bases lying between them. CDR1 is KGHSH and CDR2 is LQKENI in the germline V gene. TCRdb's copy holds only in-frame clones and misses some; the assay was immunoSEQ multiplex PCR. In the table there are about 97,000 clones, more than 70% of which are singletons. The starting material was peripheral blood, obtained on day 0 of AZD1222 vaccination. The origin of this receptor is an adult in good health. This rearrangement joins TRBV18 to TRBJ1-2; D is unclear. The CDR3 DNA sequence: TGTGCCAGCTCACCACCGGAGGCGTCGGATGGCTACACCTTC. Encoded protein: CASSPPEASDGYTF.